The sequence of this T cell receptor (beta chain) was determined in a study of cytomegalovirus exposure and HLA in healthy donors. Study findings and constraints: The classifier reportedly diagnosed cytomegalovirus status with high specificity and sensitivity. What a later analysis reportedly showed was that an Asian-associated ancestry cluster had fewer N-insertions than the roughly 670-donor mean. Later analysis showed most CMV-associated TCR beta chains appearing HLA-restricted. Common viral pathogens seemed to be connected with several of the most significant clusters, according to a later analysis.

V was clipped by 7 bases and J by 2 bases; unmatched bases: 6. Germline CDR1 LNHDA, CDR2 SQIVND (reference sequence). The CDR3 runs 14 residues. PCR was performed using 60 Vbeta and 13 Jbeta primers. Clones were sequenced by immunoSEQ multiplex PCR, and TCRdb holds only the in-frame ones, with some missing. The table lists about 160,000 clones, about three fifths of them singletons. This clone appeared a few times. Its antigen is still unknown. The clonotype was recovered from a woman aged 55-75 years in good health and CMV-seropositive. The material sequenced was PBMCs. V is TRBV19 and J is TRBJ2-3; 7 nucleotides line up with TRBD1. This chain's CDR3 is CASTKGAHTDTQYF. CDR3 nucleotides: TGTGCCAGTACAAAGGGGGCCCACACAGATACGCAGTATTTT. Looking up the rest from reference TRBV19 and TRBJ2-3 gives the full variable domain: DGGITQSPKYLFRKEGQNVTLSCEQNLNHDAMYWYRQDPGQGLRLIYYSQIVNDFQKGDIAEGYSVSREKKESFPLTVTSAQKNPTAFYLCASTKGAHTDTQYFGPGTRLTVL.